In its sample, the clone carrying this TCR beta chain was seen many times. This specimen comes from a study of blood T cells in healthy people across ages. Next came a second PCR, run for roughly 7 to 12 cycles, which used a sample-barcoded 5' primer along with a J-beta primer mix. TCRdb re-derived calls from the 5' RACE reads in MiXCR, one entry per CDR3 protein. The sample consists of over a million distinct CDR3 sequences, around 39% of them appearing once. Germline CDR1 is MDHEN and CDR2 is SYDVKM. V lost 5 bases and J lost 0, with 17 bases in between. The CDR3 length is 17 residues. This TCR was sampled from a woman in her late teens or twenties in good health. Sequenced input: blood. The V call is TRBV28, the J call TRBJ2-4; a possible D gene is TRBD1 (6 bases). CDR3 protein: CASSITGLGLAKNIQYF. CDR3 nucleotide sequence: TGTGCCAGCAGTATTACAGGGTTGGGGCTAGCCAAAAACATTCAGTACTTC.